The text below deals with one T cell receptor (beta chain). This specimen belongs to a study of control samples from healthy donors and cancer patients. The CDR3 runs 15 residues. Germline V gives CDR1 WNHNN, CDR2 SYGVQD (reference sequence). V shed 3 bases and J shed 4 bases, with 13 bases lying between them. Profiled with immunoSEQ multiplex PCR; TCRdb holds only in-frame clones, not every one. The table records 63,000 or so clones, approximately 89% of them present only once. This TCR was recovered from a man between 60 and 75 years old with colorectal cancer. Sequenced input: PBMCs. This rearrangement joins TRBV10-1 to TRBJ1-3; D is unresolved. The CDR3 DNA reads TGCGCCAGCAGTGATTCGAGGGTGCGGGGAAACACCATATATTTT. It encodes CASSDSRVRGNTIYF.